The next 23 T cell receptor beta chains were all read from a single sample in a study of T cell repertoires in cytomegalovirus infection. Which antigens these TCRs recognize remains unknown. Via MiXCR, TCRdb re-called the reads, giving one row per CDR3 protein. The profile shows 250,000 to 400,000 distinct CDR3 sequences, 25% of them singletons. The sequencing here drew on cultured PBMCs, taken from culture after CMV antigen stimulation. These receptors were obtained from a human donor in good health (CMV status not recorded). Some clones in this sample may be carry-over from other donors' samples.

The rearrangement links TRBV28 to TRBJ1-1, with 8 nucleotides matching TRBD1. J lost 0 bases, V lost 6 bases, and 12 bases had no gene match. The CDR3 is 17 residues long. Germline loops: CDR1 MDHEN, CDR2 SYDVKM. The CDR3 nucleotides read TGTGCCAGCAGGAGTCCCTACAGGGGGGGATTGAACACTGAAGCTTTCTTT. Protein product: CASRSPYRGGLNTEAFF.

In this sample, this clonotype turned up a few times. The chain employs TRBV20-1 and TRBJ2-1, with 7 positions matching TRBD2. Germline values: CDR1 DFQATT, CDR2 SNEGSKA (reference sequence). V lost 4 bases to trimming and J lost 0 bases; unmatched junction nucleotides: 12. The CDR3 loop spans 17 amino acids. This CDR3 reads CSATYRITSASYNEQFF. CDR3 DNA sequence: TGCAGTGCTACTTACCGCATCACTAGCGCCTCCTACAATGAGCAGTTCTTC.

CDR3 nucleotides: TGTGCCAGCAGTGAAGGGATTAGATCCTTCTATGGCTACACCTTC. Protein product: CASSEGIRSFYGYTF. The rearrangement links TRBV6-1 to TRBJ1-2; no firm D call. This CDR3 has 15 amino acids. Germline CDR1 and CDR2: MNHNS and SASEGT. V lost 1 base to trimming and J lost 4 bases, with 13 bases between them.

The sample holds many counts of this clonotype. The V gene is TRBV7-2, the J gene TRBJ1-5; 7 bases are a match to TRBD1. CDR1 and CDR2 (germline): SGHTA, FQGNSA. CDR3 length equals 17 residues. V was pared by 5 bases and J by 0 bases, with 10 bases of the junction left unmatched. The CDR3 bases are TGTGCCAGCAGCACCCGACAGGGCGGTTATAGCAATCAGCCCCAGCATTTT. Translated, it gives CASSTRQGGYSNQPQHF.

In this sample, this clonotype turned up a few times. The chain joins TRBV4-2 to TRBJ2-7, with a tentative D call TRBD1 (6 bases). Germline assignment: CDR1 LGHNA and CDR2 YNFKEQ. CDR3 length: 15 amino acids. With 1 base removed from V and 0 bases from J, the gap between germline ends came to 10 bases. This CDR3 is CASSQVQDSSYEQYF. The CDR3 coding sequence is TGTGCCAGCAGCCAAGTCCAGGACAGCTCCTACGAGCAGTACTTC.

This clonotype was seen a few times. The chain employs TRBV7-2 and TRBJ1-6; D call uncertain. This CDR3 comprises 15 residues. Looked up from germline, CDR1 is SGHTA and CDR2 is FQGNSA. V was pared by 1 base and J by 5 bases, with 9 bases between. CDR3 nucleotide sequence: TGTGCCAGCAGCTTAGGTGTAGGGAATAATTCACCCCTCCACTTT. Translating it yields CASSLGVGNNSPLHF.

There are a few counts of this clonotype. V gene TRBV11-2 combines with J gene TRBJ1-2; the match to TRBD1 covers 9 bases. CDR3 length: 14 residues. Germline V CDR1 and CDR2: SGHAT, FQNNGV. V gave up 7 bases and J gave up 2 bases; unmatched junction bases: 5. The CDR3 nucleotides are TGTGCCAGCACGAAGGACAGGGGAAACTATGGCTACACCTTC. It translates to CASTKDRGNYGYTF.

The CDR3 bases are TGTGCCAGCAGCCAGGCAAGAGATACGCAGTATTTT. This codes for CASSQARDTQYF. The rearrangement links TRBV9 to TRBJ2-3; D gene uncertain. Trimming pared 4 bases from V and 5 bases from J, leaving 8 bases between. The CDR3 is made up of 12 amino acids. CDR1 is SGDLS and CDR2 is YYNGEE in the germline V gene.

This sequence joins TRBV10-2 and TRBJ2-1; 10 bases match TRBD1. CDR1 and CDR2 from the germline V gene are WSHSY and SAAADI. Trimming cost V 11 bases and J 2 bases; bases outside gene matches: 3. The CDR3 totals 13 residues. The CDR3 reads CAGGQGAYNEQFF. The DNA of the CDR3 is TGCGCCGGAGGACAGGGGGCCTACAATGAGCAGTTCTTC.

The chain has TRBV10-3 and TRBJ1-1; perhaps TRBD1 as D (6 bases). The CDR3 is made up of 15 amino acids. V was clipped by 6 bases and J by 0 bases, with 14 bases between them. From germline, CDR1 is ENHRY and CDR2 SYGVKD. As DNA, the CDR3 is TGTGCCATCAGCTCCATCGAGGGGGTGAACACTGAAGCTTTCTTT. This sequence encodes CAISSIEGVNTEAFF.

The CDR3 DNA reads as TGTGCCACCCGAGGGGGTCCCGGGACCGGGGAGCTGTTTTTT. This sequence encodes CATRGGPGTGELFF. The chain joins TRBV10-3 to TRBJ2-2, with D perhaps matching TRBD1 (6 bases). This CDR3 is 14 amino acids long. Germline lookup yields CDR1 ENHRY and CDR2 SYGVKD. V was clipped by 10 bases and J by 5 bases, with 17 bases between them.

This clonotype was observed at least ten times. CDR3 residues: CASSLNPGTYNEQFF. The CDR3 coding sequence is TGTGCCAGCAGCTTAAATCCAGGGACCTACAATGAGCAGTTCTTC. The chain has TRBV7-3 and TRBJ2-1, with D perhaps TRBD1 (5 bases). Trimming left V 1 base short and J 2 bases short, with 9 bases between. The CDR3 totals 15 residues. Per germline, CDR1 SGHTA and CDR2 FQGTGA.

This clonotype occurred a few times. The chain uses TRBV4-1 and TRBJ1-2; unclear D gene. The CDR3 has 14 residues. Germline-derived CDR1 and CDR2 are MGHRA and YSYEKL. V was pared by 0 bases and J by 4 bases, with 9 bases between. The CDR3 region has the DNA TGCGCCAGCAGCCAAGATTCTTGGTCCTATGGCTACACCTTC. Residues: CASSQDSWSYGYTF.

The genes are TRBV29-1 and TRBJ2-5; TRBD1 matches at 7 bases. With V trimmed by 5 bases and J by 3 bases, 0 bases remained unmatched. Per the germline V gene, CDR1 is SQVTM and CDR2 is ANQGSEA. The length of the CDR3 is 11 residues. The CDR3 here is CSVTGEETQYF. The CDR3 nucleotides are TGCAGCGTTACAGGGGAAGAGACCCAGTACTTC.

This clonotype was seen a handful of times. The chain employs TRBV15 and TRBJ1-1; D not certain. CDR3 length: 15 residues. In germline, CDR1 is LNHNV, CDR2 YYDKDF (reference sequence). V was pared by 3 bases and J by 3 bases, with 14 bases between. CDR3 nucleotides: TGTGCCACCAGCAGCCTGCCGGTCGGTGACACTGAAGCTTTCTTT. Protein: CATSSLPVGDTEAFF.

This clonotype was counted between two and nine times. The chain carries TRBV4-1 and TRBJ2-3, with TRBD2 matching over 9 bases. J lost 6 bases, V lost 4 bases, and 11 bases had no gene match. Germline loops: CDR1 MGHRA, CDR2 YSYEKL. The CDR3 covers 16 residues. CDR3 sequence reads: CASSPPWLAGMDTQYF. For the CDR3, the DNA is TGCGCCAGCAGCCCCCCGTGGCTAGCGGGAATGGATACGCAGTATTTT.

The V gene is TRBV24-1, the J gene TRBJ2-7; D gene uncertain. The CDR3 has 17 residues. CDR1 is KGHDR, CDR2 SFDVKD, per germline. V gave up 3 bases and J gave up 2 bases, with 19 bases separating them. The CDR3 loop is CATSDTPRLQNTYEQYF. DNA for the CDR3: TGTGCCACCAGTGATACCCCTCGCCTCCAAAATACCTACGAGCAGTACTTC.

This CDR3 reads CASSFRTAGGNTIYF. In nucleotides, the CDR3 is TGTGCCAGCAGCTTTCGGACAGCTGGTGGAAACACCATATATTTT. The chain carries TRBV14 and TRBJ1-3; D might be TRBD1 (6 bases). The CDR3 length is 15 residues. Germline V gene data show CDR1 as SGHDN and CDR2 as FVKESK. Between the trimmed V and J ends, which lost 5 bases and 3 bases, there was a span of 14 bases. Using reference TRBV14 and TRBJ1-3 for the parts outside the CDR3, the full variable domain is EAGVTQFPSHSVIEKGQTVTLRCDPISGHDNLYWYRRVMGKEIKFLLHFVKESKQDESGMPNNRFLAERTGGTYSTLKVQPAELEDSGVYFCASSFRTAGGNTIYFGEGSWLTVV.

As to this clonotype: One junction end does not reproduce the germline sequence, and a read error may be involved. The chain joins TRBV6-5 to TRBJ1-3; the match to TRBD1 covers 8 bases. CDR3 length: 14 residues. CDR1 and CDR2 from the germline V gene are MNHEY and SVGAGI. Here the CDR3 DNA reads TGTGCCAGCAGTAGGACAGGGCCTGGAAACACCACATATTTT. Residues: CASSRTGPGNTTYF.

This chain's CDR3 is CASVWGAGGTEAFF. The DNA of the CDR3 is TGTGCCAGTGTTTGGGGGGCCGGAGGCACTGAAGCTTTCTTT. V and J are TRBV19 and TRBJ1-1; weak D call: TRBD1 (6 bases). Trimming removed 8 bases from V and 4 bases from J, with 17 bases in between. The CDR3 extends over 14 amino acids. The V gene's germline CDR1 is LNHDA and CDR2 SQIVND (reference sequence).

This clonotype was seen only a few times. The chain joins TRBV7-2 to TRBJ2-4; 7 bases map to TRBD1. V was clipped by 4 bases and J by 6 bases; unmatched bases: 9. The CDR3 consists of 15 residues. CDR1 SGHTA and CDR2 FQGNSA come from the germline V gene. The CDR3 loop is CASSSPLGTVNIQYF. CDR3 coding DNA: TGTGCCAGCAGCTCACCTTTAGGGACAGTAAACATTCAGTACTTC.

The chain links TRBV11-2 to TRBJ2-7, with TRBD2 matching over 13 bases. The V gene's germline CDR1 is SGHAT and CDR2 FQNNGV. V trimming: 5 bases; J trimming: 6 bases; junction bases outside the gene matches: 10. The CDR3 consists of 16 residues. The CDR3 region is CASSVLLAGGPGEQYV. The CDR3 coding sequence is TGTGCCAGCAGCGTATTACTAGCGGGAGGGCCAGGCGAGCAGTACGTC.

At least ten counts were recorded for this clonotype. This chain uses TRBV6-1 with TRBJ2-7; no clear D. The CDR3 is made up of 15 amino acids. Germline V gene data show CDR1 as MNHNS and CDR2 as SASEGT. V lost 0 bases, J lost 4 bases, and 13 bases lay in between. The CDR3 is CASSEAQASGYEQYV. In nucleotides, the CDR3 is TGTGCCAGCAGTGAAGCGCAAGCCTCCGGGTACGAGCAGTACGTC.